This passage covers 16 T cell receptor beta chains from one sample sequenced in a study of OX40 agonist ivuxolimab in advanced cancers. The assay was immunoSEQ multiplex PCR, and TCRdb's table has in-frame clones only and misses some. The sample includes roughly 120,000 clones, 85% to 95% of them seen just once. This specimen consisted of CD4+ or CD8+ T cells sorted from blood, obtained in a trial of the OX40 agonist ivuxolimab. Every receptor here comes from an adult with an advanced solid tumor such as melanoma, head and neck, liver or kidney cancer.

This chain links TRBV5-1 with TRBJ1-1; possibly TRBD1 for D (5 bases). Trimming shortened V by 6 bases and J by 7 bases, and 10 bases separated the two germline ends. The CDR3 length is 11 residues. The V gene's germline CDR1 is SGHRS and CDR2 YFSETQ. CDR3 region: CASTGQNEAFF. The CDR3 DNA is TGCGCCAGCACCGGACAAAATGAAGCTTTCTTT. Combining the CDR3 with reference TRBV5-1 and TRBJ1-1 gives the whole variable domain KAGVTQTPRYLIKTRGQQVTLSCSPISGHRSVSWYQQTPGQGLQFLFEYFSETQRNKGNFPGRFSGRQFSNSRSEMNVSTLELGDSALYLCASTGQNEAFFGQGTRLTVV.

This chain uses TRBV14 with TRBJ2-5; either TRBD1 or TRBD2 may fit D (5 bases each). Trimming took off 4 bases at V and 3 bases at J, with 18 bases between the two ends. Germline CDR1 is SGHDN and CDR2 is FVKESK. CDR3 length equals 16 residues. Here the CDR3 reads CASSRNSGTPKETQYF. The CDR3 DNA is TGTGCCAGCAGCCGCAACTCCGGGACCCCGAAAGAGACCCAGTACTTC.

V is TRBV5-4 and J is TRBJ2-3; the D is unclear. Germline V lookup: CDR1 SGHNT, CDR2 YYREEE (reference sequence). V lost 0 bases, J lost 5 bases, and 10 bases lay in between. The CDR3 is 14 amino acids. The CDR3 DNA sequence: TGTGCCAGCAGCTTGGATCTCCTGGGAGATACGCAGTATTTT. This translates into CASSLDLLGDTQYF. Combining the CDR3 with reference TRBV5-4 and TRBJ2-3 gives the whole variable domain ETGVTQSPTHLIKTRGQQVTLRCSSQSGHNTVSWYQQALGQGPQFIFQYYREEENGRGNFPPRFSGLQFPNYSSELNVNALELDDSALYLCASSLDLLGDTQYFGPGTRLTVL.

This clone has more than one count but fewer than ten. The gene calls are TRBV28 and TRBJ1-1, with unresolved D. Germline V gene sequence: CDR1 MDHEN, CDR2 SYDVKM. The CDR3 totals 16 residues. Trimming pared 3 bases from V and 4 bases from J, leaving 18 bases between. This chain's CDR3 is CASSFLGGRRTTEAFF. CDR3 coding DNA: TGTGCCAGCAGTTTTTTGGGCGGCCGGCGGACCACTGAAGCTTTCTTT.

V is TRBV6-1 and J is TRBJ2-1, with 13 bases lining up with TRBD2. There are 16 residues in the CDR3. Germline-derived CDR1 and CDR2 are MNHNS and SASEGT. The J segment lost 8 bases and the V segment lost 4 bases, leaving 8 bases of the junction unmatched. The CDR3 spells CASSAVTSGRAYEQFF. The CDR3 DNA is TGTGCCAGCAGTGCCGTAACTAGCGGGAGGGCCTATGAGCAGTTCTTC.

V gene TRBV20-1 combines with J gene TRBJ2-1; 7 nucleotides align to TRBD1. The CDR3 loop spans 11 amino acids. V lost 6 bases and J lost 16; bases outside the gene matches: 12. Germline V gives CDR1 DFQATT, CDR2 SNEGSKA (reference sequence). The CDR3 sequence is CSADAGTVRFF. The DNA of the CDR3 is TGCAGTGCCGATGCCGGGACAGTACGTTTCTTC.

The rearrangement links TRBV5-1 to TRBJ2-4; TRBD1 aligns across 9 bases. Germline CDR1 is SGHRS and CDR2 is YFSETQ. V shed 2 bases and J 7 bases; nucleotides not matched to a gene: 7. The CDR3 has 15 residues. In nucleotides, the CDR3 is TGCGCCAGCAGCTTCAACCCAGGACAGGGGAACATTCAGTACTTC. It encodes CASSFNPGQGNIQYF.

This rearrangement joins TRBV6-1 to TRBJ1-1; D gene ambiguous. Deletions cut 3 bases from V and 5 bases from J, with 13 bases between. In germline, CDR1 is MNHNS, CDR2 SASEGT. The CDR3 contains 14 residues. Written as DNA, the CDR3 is TGTGCCAGCAGTGACTTGACCCTAGGGACTGAAGCTTTCTTT. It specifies CASSDLTLGTEAFF.

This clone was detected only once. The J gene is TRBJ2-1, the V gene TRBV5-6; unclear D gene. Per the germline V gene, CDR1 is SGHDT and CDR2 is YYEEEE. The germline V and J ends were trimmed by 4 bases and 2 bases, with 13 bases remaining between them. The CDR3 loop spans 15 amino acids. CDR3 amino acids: CASSPGRYPYNEQFF. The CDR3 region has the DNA TGTGCCAGCAGCCCTGGGCGGTACCCCTACAATGAGCAGTTCTTC.

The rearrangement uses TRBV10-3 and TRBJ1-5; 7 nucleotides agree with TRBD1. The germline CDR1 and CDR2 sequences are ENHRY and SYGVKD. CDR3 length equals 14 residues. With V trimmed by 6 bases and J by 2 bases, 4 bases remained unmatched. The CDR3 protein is CAIRDRVGNQPQHF. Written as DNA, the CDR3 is TGTGCCATCAGAGACAGGGTCGGCAATCAGCCCCAGCATTTT.

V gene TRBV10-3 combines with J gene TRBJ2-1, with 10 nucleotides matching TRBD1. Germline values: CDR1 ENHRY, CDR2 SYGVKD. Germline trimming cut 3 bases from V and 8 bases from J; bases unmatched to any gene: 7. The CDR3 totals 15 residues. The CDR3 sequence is CAISDPGTGVDEQFF. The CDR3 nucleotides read TGTGCCATCAGTGACCCCGGGACAGGGGTTGATGAGCAGTTCTTC.

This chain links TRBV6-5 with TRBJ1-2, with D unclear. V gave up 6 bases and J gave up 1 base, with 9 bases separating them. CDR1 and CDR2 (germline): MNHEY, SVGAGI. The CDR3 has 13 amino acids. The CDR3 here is CASRVDRNYGYTF. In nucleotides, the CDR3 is TGTGCCAGCAGAGTGGACCGTAACTATGGCTACACCTTC.

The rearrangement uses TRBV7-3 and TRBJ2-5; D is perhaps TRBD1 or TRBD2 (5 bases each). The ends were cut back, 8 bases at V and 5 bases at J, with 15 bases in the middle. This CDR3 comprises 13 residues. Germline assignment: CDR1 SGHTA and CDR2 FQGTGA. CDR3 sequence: CASSRDREETQYF. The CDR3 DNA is TGTGCCAGCTCAAGGGACCGAGAGGAGACCCAGTACTTC.

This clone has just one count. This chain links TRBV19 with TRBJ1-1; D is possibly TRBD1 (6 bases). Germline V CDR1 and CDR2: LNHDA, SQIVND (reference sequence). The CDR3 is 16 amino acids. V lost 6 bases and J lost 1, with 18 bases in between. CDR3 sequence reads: CASRTRSGQPNTEAFF. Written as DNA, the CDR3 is TGTGCCAGTAGAACCCGGAGCGGACAGCCGAACACTGAAGCTTTCTTT.

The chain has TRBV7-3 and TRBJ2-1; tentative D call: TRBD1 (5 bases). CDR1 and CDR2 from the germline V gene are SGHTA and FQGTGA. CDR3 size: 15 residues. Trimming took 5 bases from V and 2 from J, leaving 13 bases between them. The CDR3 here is CASSPGSTAYNEQFF. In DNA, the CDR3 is TGTGCCAGCAGCCCAGGGTCTACCGCCTACAATGAGCAGTTCTTC.

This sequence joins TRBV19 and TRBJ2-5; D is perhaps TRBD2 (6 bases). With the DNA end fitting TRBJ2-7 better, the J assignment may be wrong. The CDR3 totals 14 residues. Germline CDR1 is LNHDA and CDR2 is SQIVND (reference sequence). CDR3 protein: CASRGGAPRYEQYF. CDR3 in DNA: TGTGCCAGTAGAGGCGGGGCTCCTAGATACGAGCAGTACTTC.